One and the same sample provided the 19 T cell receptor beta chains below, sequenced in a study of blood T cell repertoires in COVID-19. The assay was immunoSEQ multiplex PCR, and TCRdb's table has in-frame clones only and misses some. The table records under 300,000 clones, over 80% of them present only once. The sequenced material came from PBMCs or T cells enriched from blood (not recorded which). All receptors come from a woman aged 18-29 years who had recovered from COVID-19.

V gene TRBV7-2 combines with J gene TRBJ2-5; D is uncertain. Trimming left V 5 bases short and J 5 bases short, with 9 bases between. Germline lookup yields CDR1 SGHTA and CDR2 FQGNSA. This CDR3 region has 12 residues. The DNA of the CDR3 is TGTGCCAGCAGCCCGTTATTTGAGACCCAGTACTTC. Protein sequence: CASSPLFETQYF. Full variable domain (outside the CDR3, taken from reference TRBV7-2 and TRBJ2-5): GAGVSQSPSNKVTEKGKDVELRCDPISGHTALYWYRQSLGQGLEFLIYFQGNSAPDKSGLPSDRFSAERTGGSVSTLTIQRTQQEDSAVYLCASSPLFETQYFGPGTRLLVL.

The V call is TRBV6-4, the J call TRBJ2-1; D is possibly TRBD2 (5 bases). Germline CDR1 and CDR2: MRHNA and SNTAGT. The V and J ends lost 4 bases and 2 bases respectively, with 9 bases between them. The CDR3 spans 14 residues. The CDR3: CASSADYPYNEQFF. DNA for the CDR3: TGTGCCAGCAGTGCCGACTACCCCTACAATGAGCAGTTCTTC.

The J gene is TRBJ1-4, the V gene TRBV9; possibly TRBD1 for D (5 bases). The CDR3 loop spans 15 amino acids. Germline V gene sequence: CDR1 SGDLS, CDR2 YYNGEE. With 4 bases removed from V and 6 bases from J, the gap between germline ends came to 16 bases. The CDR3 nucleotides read TGTGCCAGCAGCATTACAGGATCGGGCGATGAAAAACTGTTTTTT. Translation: CASSITGSGDEKLFF. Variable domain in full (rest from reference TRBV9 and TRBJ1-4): DSGVTQTPKHLITATGQRVTLRCSPRSGDLSVYWYQQSLDQGLQFLIQYYNGEERAKGNILERFSAQQFPDLHSELNLSSLELGDSALYFCASSITGSGDEKLFFGSGTQLSVL.

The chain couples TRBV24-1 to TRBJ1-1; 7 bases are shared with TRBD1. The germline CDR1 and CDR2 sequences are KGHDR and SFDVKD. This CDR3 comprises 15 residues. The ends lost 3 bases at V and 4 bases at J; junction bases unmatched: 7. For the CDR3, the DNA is TGTGCCACCAGTGATCAAAAGACAGGGACCACTGAAGCTTTCTTT. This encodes CATSDQKTGTTEAFF.

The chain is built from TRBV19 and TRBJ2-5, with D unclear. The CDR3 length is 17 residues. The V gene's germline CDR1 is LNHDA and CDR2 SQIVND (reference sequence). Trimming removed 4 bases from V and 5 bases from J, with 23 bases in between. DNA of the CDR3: TGTGCCAGTAGTAGCGCGCGTTCTTCCCCCCTCGGGGAGACCCAGTACTTC. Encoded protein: CASSSARSSPLGETQYF.

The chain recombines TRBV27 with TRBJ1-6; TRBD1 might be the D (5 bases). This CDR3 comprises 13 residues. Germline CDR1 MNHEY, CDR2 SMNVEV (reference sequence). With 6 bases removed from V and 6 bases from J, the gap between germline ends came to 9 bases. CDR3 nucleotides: TGTGCCAGCAGCAGGGAAGGTAATTCACCCCTCCACTTT. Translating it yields CASSREGNSPLHF.

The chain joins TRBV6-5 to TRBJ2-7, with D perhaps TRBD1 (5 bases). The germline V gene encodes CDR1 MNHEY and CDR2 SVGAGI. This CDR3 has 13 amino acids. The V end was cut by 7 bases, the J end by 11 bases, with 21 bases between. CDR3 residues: CASTPEPGRQEYF. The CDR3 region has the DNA TGTGCCAGCACCCCCGAACCAGGGCGGCAGGAGTACTTC.

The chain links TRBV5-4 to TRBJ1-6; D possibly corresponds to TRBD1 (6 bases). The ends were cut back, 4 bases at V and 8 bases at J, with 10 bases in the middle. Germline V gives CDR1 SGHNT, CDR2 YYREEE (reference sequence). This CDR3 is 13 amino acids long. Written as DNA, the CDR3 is TGTGCCAGCAGCGCGACAGGTTATTCACCCCTCCACTTT. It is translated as CASSATGYSPLHF.

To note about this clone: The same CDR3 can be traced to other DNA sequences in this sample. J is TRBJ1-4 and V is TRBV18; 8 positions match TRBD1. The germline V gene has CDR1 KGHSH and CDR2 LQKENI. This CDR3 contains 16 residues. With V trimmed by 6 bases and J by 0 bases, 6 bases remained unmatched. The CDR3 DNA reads TGTGCCAGCTCTCAGGGGGCACCCGCAACTAATGAAAAACTGTTTTTT. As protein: CASSQGAPATNEKLFF. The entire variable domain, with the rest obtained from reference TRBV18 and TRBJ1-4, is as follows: NAGVMQNPRHLVRRRGQEARLRCSPMKGHSHVYWYRQLPEEGLKFMVYLQKENIIDESGMPKERFSAEFPKEGPSILRIQQVVRGDSAAYFCASSQGAPATNEKLFFGSGTQLSVL.

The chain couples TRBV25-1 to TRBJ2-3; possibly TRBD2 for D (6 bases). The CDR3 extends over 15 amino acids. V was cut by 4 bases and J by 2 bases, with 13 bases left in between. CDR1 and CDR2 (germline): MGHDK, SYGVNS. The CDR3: CASSALGGDTDTQYF. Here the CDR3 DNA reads TGTGCCAGCAGTGCCCTGGGGGGAGACACAGATACGCAGTATTTT. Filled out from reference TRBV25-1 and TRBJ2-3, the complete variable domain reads EADIYQTPRYLVIGTGKKITLECSQTMGHDKMYWYQQDPGMELHLIHYSYGVNSTEKGDLSSESTVSRIRTEHFPLTLESARPSHTSQYLCASSALGGDTDTQYFGPGTRLTVL.

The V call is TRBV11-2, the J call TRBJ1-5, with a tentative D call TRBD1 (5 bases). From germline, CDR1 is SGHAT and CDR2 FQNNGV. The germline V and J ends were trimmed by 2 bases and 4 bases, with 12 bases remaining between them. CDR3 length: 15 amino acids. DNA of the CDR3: TGTGCCAGCAGCTTACAGGGAATGGGAAATCAGCCCCAGCATTTT. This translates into CASSLQGMGNQPQHF. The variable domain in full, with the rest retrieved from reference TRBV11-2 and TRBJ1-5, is EAGVAQSPRYKIIEKRQSVAFWCNPISGHATLYWYQQILGQGPKLLIQFQNNGVVDDSQLPKDRFSAERLKGVDSTLKIQPAKLEDSAVYLCASSLQGMGNQPQHFGDGTRLSIL.

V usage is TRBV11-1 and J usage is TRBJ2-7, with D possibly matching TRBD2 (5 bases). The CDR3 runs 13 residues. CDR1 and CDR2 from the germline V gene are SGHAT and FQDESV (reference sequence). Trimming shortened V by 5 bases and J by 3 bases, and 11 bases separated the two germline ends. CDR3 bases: TGTGCCAGCAGCACTCGACGGGACTACGAGCAGTACTTC. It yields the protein CASSTRRDYEQYF.

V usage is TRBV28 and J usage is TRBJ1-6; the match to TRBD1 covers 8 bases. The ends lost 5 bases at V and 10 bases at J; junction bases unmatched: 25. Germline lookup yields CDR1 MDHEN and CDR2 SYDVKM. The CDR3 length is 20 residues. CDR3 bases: TGTGCCAGCAGTACAATACGTAGGGGGATCACAGGGGGAAAAGGATCACCCCTCCACTTT. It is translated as CASSTIRRGITGGKGSPLHF.

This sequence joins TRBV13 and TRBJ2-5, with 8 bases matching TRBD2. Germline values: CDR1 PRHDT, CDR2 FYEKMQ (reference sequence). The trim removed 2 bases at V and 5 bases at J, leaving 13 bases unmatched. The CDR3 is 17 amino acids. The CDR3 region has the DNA TGTGCCAGCAGCTTAATAGCGGGGACTGGGAGGGGGGAGACCCAGTACTTC. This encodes CASSLIAGTGRGETQYF.

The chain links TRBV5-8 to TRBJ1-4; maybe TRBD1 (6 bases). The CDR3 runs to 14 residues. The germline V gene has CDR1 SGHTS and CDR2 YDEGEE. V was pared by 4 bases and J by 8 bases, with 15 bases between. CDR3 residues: CASSLGQLAEKLFF. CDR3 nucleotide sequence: TGTGCCAGCAGCCTCGGACAGCTTGCAGAAAAACTGTTTTTT. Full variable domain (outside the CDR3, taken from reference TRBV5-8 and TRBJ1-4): EAGVTQSPTHLIKTRGQQATLRCSPISGHTSVYWYQQALGLGLQFLLWYDEGEERNRGNFPPRFSGRQFPNYSSELNVNALELEDSALYLCASSLGQLAEKLFFGSGTQLSVL.

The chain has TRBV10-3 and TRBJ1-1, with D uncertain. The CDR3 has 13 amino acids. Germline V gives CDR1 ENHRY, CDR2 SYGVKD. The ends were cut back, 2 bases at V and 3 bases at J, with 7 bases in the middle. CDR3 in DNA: TGTGCCATCAGTGAGCGCGGGGACACTGAAGCTTTCTTT. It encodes CAISERGDTEAFF.

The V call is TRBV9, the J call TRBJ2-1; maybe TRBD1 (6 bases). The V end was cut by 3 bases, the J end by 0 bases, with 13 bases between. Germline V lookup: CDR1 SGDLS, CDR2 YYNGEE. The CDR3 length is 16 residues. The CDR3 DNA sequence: TGTGCCAGCAGCGAACCGACAGGACGCTCCTACAATGAGCAGTTCTTC. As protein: CASSEPTGRSYNEQFF.

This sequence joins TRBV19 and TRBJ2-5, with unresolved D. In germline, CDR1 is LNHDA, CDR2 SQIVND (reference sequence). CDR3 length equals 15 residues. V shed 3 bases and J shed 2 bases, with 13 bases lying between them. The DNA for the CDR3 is TGTGCCAGTAGTATCTTGGCAGATGATCAAGAGACCCAGTACTTC. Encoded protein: CASSILADDQETQYF.

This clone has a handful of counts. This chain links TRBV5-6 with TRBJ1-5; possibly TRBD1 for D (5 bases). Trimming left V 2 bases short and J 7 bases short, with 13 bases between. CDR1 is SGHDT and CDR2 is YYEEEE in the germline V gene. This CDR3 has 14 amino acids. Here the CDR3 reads CASSFQGGGQPQHF. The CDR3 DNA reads TGTGCCAGCAGCTTTCAGGGCGGCGGCCAGCCCCAGCATTTT.